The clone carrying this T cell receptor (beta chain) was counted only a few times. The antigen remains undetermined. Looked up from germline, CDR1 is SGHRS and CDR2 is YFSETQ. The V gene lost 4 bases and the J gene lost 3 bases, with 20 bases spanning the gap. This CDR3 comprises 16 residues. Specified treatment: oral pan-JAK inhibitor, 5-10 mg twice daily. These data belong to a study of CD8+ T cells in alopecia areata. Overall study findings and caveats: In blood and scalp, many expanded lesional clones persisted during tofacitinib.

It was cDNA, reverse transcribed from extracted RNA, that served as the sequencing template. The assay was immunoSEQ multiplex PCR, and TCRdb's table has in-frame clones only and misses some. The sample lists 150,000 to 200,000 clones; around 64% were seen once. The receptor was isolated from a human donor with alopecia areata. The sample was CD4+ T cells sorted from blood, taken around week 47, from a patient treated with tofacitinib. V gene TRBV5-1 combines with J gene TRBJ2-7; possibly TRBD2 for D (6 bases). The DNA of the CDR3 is TGCGCCAGCAGCCCGGAGGGCGCCCGCTTAGACTACGAGCAGTACTTC. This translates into CASSPEGARLDYEQYF.